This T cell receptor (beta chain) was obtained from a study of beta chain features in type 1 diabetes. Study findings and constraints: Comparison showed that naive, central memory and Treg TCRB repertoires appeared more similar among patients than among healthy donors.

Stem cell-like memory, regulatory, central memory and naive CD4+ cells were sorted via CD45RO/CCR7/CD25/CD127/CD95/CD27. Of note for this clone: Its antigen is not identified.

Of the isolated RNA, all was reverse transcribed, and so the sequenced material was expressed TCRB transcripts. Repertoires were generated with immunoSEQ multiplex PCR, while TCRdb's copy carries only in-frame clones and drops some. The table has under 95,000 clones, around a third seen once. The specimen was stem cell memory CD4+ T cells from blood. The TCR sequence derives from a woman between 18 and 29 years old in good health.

CDR3 sequence reads: CASSQVPGRTAGANVLTF. CDR3 coding DNA: TGCGCCAGCAGCCAAGTTCCGGGGAGAACCGCTGGGGCCAACGTCCTGACTTTC. The V call is TRBV4-1, the J call TRBJ2-6; D is possibly TRBD2 (5 bases). The V end was cut by 1 base, the J end by 2 bases, with 15 bases between. Germline values: CDR1 MGHRA, CDR2 YSYEKL. The CDR3 contains 18 residues.